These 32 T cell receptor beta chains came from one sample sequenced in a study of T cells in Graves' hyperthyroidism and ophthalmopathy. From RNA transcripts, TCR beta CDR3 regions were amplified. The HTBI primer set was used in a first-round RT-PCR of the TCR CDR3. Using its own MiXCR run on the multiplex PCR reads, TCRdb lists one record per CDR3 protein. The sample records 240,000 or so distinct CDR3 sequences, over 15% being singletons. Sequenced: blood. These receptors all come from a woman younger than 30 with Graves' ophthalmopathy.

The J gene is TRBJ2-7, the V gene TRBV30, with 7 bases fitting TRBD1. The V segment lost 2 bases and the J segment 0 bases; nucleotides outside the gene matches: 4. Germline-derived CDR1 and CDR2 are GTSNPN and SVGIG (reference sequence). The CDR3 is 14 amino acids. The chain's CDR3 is CAWSRDSNSYEQYF. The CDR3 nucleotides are TGTGCCTGGAGTCGGGACAGCAACTCCTACGAGCAGTACTTC.

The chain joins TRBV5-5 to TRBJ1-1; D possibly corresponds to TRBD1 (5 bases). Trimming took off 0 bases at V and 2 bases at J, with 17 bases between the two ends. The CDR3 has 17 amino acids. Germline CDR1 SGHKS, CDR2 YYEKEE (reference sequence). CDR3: CASSLEVAWTPNTEAFF. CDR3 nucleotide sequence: TGTGCCAGCAGCTTGGAGGTCGCGTGGACACCCAACACTGAAGCTTTCTTT.

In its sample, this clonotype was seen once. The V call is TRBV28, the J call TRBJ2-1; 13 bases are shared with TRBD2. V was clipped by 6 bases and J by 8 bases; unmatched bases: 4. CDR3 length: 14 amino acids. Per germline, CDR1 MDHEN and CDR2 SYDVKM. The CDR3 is CASSTTSGRYEQFF. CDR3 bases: TGTGCCAGCAGCACGACTAGCGGGAGGTATGAGCAGTTCTTC.

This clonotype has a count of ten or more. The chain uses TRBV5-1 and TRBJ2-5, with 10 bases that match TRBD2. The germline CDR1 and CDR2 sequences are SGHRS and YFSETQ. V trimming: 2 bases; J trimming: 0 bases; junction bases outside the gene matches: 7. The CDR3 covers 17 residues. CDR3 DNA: TGCGCCAGCAGCTTCAGCGGGGGGGTCTCTTACCAAGAGACCCAGTACTTC. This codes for CASSFSGGVSYQETQYF. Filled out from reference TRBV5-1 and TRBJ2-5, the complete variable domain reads KAGVTQTPRYLIKTRGQQVTLSCSPISGHRSVSWYQQTPGQGLQFLFEYFSETQRNKGNFPGRFSGRQFSNSRSEMNVSTLELGDSALYLCASSFSGGVSYQETQYFGPGTRLLVL.

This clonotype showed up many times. CDR3 coding DNA: TGCGCCAGCAGCCAGAGGGTAGCAGATACGCAGTATTTT. It yields the protein CASSQRVADTQYF. This chain connects TRBV4-3 to TRBJ2-3, with D perhaps matching TRBD2 (5 bases). Trimming shortened V by 3 bases and J by 4 bases, and 8 bases separated the two germline ends. Germline CDR1 reads LGHNA; CDR2 reads YSLEER. This CDR3 contains 13 residues.

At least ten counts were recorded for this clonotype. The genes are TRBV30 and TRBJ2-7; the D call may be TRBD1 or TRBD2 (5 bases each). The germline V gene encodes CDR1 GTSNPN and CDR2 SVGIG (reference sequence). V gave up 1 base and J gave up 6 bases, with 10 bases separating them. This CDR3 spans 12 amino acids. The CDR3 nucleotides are TGTGCCTGGAGTGGTGGGGGAAGCGAGCAGTACTTC. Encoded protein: CAWSGGGSEQYF.

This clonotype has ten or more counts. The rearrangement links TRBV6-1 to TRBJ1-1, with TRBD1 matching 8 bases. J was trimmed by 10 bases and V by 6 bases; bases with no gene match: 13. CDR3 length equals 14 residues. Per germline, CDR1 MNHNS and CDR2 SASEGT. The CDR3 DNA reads TGTGCCAGCAGCAGGACAGGGACGATTTCTGGAGCTTTCTTT. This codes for CASSRTGTISGAFF.

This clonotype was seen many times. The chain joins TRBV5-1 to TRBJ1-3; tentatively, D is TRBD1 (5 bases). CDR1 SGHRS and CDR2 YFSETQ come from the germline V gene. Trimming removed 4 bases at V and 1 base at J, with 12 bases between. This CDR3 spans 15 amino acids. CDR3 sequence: CASSGTGLSGNTIYF. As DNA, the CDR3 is TGCGCCAGCAGCGGTACAGGCCTATCTGGAAACACCATATATTTT.

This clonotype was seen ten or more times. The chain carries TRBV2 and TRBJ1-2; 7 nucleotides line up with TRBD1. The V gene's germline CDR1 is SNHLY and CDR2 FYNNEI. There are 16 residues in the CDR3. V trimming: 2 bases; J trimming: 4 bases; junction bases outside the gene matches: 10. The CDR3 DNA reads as TGTGCCAGCAGTGAATTAGGGGGCAGGGGAGCCTATGGCTACACCTTC. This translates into CASSELGGRGAYGYTF. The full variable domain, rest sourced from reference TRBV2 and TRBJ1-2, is EPEVTQTPSHQVTQMGQEVILRCVPISNHLYFYWYRQILGQKVEFLVSFYNNEISEKSEIFDDQFSVERPDGSNFTLKIRSTKLEDSAMYFCASSELGGRGAYGYTFGSGTRLTVV.

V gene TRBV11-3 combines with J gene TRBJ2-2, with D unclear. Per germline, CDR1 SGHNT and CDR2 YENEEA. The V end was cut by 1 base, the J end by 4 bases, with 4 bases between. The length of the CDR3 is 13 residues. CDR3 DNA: TGTGCCAGCAGCTTAGGGCTCACCGGGGAGCTGTTTTTT. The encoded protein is CASSLGLTGELFF.

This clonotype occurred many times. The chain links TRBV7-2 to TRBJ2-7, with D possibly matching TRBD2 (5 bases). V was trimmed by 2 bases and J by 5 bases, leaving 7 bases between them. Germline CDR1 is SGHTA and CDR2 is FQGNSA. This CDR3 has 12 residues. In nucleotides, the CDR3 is TGTGCCAGCAGCTTAAGCGGTCACGAGCAGTACTTC. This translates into CASSLSGHEQYF.

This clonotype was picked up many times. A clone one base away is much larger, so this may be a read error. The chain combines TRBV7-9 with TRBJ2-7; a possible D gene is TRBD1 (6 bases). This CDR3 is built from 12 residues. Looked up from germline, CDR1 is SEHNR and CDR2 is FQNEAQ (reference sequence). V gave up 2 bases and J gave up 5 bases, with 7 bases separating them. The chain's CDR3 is CASSLHRDEQYF. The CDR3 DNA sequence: TGTGCCAGCAGCTTACACAGGGACGAGCAGTACTTC.

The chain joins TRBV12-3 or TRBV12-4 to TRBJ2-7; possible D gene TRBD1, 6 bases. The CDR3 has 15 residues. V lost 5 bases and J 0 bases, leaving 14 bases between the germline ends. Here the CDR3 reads CASSSRRDTSYEQYF. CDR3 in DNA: TGTGCCAGCAGTAGCCGCCGGGACACCTCCTACGAGCAGTACTTC.

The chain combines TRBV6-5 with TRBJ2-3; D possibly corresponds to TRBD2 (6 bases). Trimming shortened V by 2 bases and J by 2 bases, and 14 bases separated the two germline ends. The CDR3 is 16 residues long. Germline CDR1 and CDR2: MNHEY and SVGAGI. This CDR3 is CASSYMSSGSTDTQYF. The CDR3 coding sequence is TGTGCCAGCAGTTACATGAGTAGCGGATCCACAGATACGCAGTATTTT.

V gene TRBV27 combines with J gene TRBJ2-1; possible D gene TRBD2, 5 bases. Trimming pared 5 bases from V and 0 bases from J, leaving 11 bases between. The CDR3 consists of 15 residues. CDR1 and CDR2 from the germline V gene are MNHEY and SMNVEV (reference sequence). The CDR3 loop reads CASSGLGGSYNEQFF. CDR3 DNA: TGTGCCAGCAGTGGACTGGGTGGCTCCTACAATGAGCAGTTCTTC.

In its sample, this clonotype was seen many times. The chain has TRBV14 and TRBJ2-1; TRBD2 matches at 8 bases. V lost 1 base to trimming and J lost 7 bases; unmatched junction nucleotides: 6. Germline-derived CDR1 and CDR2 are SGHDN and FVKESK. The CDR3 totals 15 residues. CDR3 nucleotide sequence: TGTGCCAGCAGCCAAGCGGGGGGGCCGTCGAATGAGCAGTTCTTC. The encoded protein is CASSQAGGPSNEQFF.

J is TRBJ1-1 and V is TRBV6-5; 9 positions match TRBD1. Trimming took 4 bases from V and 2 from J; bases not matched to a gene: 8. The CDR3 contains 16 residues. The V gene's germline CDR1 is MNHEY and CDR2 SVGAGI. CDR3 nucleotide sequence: TGTGCCAGCAGTTTACCGGGACAGGGCTTCAACACTGAAGCTTTCTTT. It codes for CASSLPGQGFNTEAFF.

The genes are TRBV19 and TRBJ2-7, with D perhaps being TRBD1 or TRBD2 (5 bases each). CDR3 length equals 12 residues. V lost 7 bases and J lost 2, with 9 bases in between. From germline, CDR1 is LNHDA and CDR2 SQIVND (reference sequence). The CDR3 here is CASKGDPYEQYF. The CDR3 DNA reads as TGTGCCAGTAAAGGGGACCCCTACGAGCAGTACTTC. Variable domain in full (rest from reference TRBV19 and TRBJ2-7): DGGITQSPKYLFRKEGQNVTLSCEQNLNHDAMYWYRQDPGQGLRLIYYSQIVNDFQKGDIAEGYSVSREKKESFPLTVTSAQKNPTAFYLCASKGDPYEQYFGPGTRLTVT.

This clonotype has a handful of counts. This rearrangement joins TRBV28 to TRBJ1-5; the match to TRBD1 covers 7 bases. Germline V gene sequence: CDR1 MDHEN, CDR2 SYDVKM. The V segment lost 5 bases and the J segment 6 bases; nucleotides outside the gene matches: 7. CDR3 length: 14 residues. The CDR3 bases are TGTGCCAGCAGTGCACACTCAGGGGGTCAGCCCCAGCATTTT. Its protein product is CASSAHSGGQPQHF.

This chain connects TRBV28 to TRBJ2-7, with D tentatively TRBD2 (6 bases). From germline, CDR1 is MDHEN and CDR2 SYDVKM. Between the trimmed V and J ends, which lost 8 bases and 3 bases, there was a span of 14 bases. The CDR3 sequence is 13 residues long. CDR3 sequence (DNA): TGTGCCAGCCATTGGGACTTTTACTACGAGCAGTACTTC. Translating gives CASHWDFYYEQYF.

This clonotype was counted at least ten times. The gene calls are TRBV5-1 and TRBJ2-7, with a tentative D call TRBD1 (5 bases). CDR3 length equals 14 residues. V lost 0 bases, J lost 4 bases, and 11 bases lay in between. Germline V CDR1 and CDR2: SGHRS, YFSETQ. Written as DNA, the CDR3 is TGCGCCAGCAGCTTGGCGGTAGGGGAATACGAGCAGTACTTC. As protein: CASSLAVGEYEQYF.

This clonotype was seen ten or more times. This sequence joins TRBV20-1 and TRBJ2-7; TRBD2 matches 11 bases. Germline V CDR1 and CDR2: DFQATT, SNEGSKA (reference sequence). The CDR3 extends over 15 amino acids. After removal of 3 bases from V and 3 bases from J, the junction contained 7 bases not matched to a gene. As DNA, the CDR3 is TGCAGTGCTAGTCCCCGCCTAGCGGGAGGCTACGAGCAGTACTTC. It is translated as CSASPRLAGGYEQYF.

The chain's CDR3 is CASRPTPLTVETQYF. CDR3 coding DNA: TGCGCCAGCAGGCCAACCCCCCTCACGGTGGAGACCCAGTACTTC. The V gene is TRBV5-1, the J gene TRBJ2-5; D is ambiguous. The CDR3 runs to 15 residues. Germline V gene data show CDR1 as SGHRS and CDR2 as YFSETQ. V gave up 5 bases and J gave up 5 bases, with 19 bases separating them.

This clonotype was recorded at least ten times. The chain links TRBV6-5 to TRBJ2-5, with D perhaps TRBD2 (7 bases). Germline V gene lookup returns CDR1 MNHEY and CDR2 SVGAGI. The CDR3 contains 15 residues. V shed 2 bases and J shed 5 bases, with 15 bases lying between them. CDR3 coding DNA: TGTGCCAGCAGTTACGCTCTGGAGGGGGGGGAGACCCAGTACTTC. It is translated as CASSYALEGGETQYF.

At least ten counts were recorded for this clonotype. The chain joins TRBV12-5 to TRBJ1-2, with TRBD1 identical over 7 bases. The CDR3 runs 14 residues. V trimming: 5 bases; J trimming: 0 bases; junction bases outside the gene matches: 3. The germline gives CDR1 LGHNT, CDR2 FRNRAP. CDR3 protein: CASGGQATNYGYTF. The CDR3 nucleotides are TGTGCTAGTGGTGGACAGGCTACTAACTATGGCTACACCTTC.

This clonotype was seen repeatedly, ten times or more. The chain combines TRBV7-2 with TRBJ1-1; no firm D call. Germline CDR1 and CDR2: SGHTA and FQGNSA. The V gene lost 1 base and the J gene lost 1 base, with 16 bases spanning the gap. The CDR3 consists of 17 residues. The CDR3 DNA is TGTGCCAGCAGCTTAGTCCCTTCAACGGGAACGAACACTGAAGCTTTCTTT. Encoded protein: CASSLVPSTGTNTEAFF.

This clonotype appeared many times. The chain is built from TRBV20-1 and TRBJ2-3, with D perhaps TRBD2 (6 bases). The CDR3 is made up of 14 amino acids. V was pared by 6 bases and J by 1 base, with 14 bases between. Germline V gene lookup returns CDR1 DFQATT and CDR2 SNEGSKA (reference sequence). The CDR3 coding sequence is TGCAGTGCGACCCGGGACTCAGGCACAGATACGCAGTATTTT. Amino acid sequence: CSATRDSGTDTQYF.

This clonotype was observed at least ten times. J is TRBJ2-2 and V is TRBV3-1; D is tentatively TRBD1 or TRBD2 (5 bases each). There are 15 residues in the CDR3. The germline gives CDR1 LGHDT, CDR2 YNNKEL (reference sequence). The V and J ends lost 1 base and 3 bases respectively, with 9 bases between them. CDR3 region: CASSQGGADTGELFF. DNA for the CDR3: TGTGCCAGCAGCCAAGGAGGGGCCGACACCGGGGAGCTGTTTTTT.

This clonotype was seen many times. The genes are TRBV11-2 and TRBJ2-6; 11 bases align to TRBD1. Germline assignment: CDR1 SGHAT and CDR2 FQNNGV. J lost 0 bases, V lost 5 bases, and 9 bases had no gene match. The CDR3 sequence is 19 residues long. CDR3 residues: CASSPIPGQGDSGANVLTF. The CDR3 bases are TGTGCCAGCAGCCCCATTCCGGGACAGGGGGACTCTGGGGCCAACGTCCTGACTTTC. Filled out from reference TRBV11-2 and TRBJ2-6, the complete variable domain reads EAGVAQSPRYKIIEKRQSVAFWCNPISGHATLYWYQQILGQGPKLLIQFQNNGVVDDSQLPKDRFSAERLKGVDSTLKIQPAKLEDSAVYLCASSPIPGQGDSGANVLTFGAGSRLTVL.

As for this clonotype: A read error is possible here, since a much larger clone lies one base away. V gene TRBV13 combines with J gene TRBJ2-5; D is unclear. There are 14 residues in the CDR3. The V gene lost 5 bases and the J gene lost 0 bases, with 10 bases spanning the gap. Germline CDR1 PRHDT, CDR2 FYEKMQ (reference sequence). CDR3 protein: CASSPGLDQETQYF. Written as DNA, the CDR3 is TGTGCCAGCAGCCCCGGCCTAGACCAAGAGACCCAGTACTTC.

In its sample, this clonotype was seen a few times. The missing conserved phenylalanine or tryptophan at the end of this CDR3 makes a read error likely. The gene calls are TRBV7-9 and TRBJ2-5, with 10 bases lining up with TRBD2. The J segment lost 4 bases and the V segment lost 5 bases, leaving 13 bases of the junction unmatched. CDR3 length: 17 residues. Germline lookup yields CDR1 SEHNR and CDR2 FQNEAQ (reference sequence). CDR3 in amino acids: CASSRTLSGRARETQYL. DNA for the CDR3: TGTGCCAGCAGCCGTACCCTCAGCGGGAGGGCCAGAGAGACCCAGTACCTC.

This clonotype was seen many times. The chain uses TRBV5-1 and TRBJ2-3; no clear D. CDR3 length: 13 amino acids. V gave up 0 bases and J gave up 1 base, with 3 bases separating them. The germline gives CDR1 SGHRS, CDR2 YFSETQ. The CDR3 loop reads CASSLEGTDTQYF. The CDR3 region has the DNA TGCGCCAGCAGCTTGGAAGGCACAGATACGCAGTATTTT.